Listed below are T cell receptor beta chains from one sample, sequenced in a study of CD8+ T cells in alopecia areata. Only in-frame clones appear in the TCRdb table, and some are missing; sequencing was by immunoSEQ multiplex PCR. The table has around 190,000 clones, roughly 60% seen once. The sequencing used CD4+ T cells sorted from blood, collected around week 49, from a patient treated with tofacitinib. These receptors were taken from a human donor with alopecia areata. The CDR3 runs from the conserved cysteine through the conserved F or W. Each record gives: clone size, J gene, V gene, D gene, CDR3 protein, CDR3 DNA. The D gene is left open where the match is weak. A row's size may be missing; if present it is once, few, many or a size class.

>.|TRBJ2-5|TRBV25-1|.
CASSEFGVGGAFQETQYF
TGTGCCAGCAGTGAATTCGGTGTGGGGGGGGCGTTTCAAGAGACCCAGTACTTC
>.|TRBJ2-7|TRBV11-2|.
CASRKGSEQYF
TGTGCCAGCAGGAAGGGTTCTGAGCAGTACTTC
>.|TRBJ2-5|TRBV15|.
CATSRDRAMETQYF
TGTGCCACCAGCAGAGATCGAGCGATGGAGACCCAGTACTTC
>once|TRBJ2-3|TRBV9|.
CASSVSAGQAYTDTQYF
TGTGCCAGCAGCGTATCGGCAGGGCAGGCTTACACAGATACGCAGTATTTT
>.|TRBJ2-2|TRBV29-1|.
CSVGRLLTGELFF
TGCAGCGTGGGGCGACTACTCACCGGGGAGCTGTTTTTT
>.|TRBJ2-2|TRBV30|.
CAWSANTGELFF
TGTGCCTGGAGTGCTAACACCGGGGAGCTGTTTTTT
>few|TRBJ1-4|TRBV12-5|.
CASGLFPTGGEKLFF
TGTGCTAGTGGTTTGTTCCCGACGGGTGGTGAAAAACTGTTTTTT
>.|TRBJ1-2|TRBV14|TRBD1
CASSQWGPGQGHGYTF
TGTGCCAGCAGCCAATGGGGTCCGGGACAGGGACATGGCTACACCTTC
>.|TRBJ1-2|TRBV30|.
CAWSPGRYGYTF
TGTGCCTGGAGTCCGGGCCGGTATGGCTACACCTTC
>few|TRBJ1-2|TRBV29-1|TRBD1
CSVLRDRVHGYTF
TGCAGCGTCCTAAGGGACAGGGTCCATGGCTACACCTTC
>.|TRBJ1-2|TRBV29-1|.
CSVEVQRGGYTF
TGCAGCGTTGAAGTCCAGAGGGGAGGCTACACCTTC
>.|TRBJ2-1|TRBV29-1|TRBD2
CSVDQGGDEQFF
TGCAGCGTTGACCAGGGAGGGGATGAGCAGTTCTTC
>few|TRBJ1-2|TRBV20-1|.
CSVKDGYTF
TGCAGTGTCAAGGACGGCTACACCTTC
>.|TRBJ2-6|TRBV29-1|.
CSAFVRSNVSGANVLTF
TGCAGCGCCTTCGTGCGGTCTAACGTCTCTGGGGCCAACGTCCTGACTTTC
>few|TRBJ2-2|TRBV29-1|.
CSALPPSGELFF
TGCAGCGCCCTCCCGCCCAGCGGGGAGCTGTTTTTT
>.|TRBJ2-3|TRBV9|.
CASSLVDTQYF
TGTGCCAGCAGCTTGGTGGATACGCAGTATTTT
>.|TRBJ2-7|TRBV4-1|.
CASSQEGADNEQYF
TGCGCCAGCAGCCAAGAGGGAGCGGACAACGAGCAGTACTTC
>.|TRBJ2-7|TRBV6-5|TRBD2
CATRRPGLASYEQYF
TGTGCCACTCGACGACCGGGACTAGCGTCTTACGAGCAGTACTTC
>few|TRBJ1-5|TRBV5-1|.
CASSQGGEQPQHF
TGCGCCAGCAGCCAGGGTGGGGAGCAGCCCCAGCATTTT
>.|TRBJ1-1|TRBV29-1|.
CSVGRGRDTEAFF
TGCAGCGTTGGGCGCGGGAGGGACACTGAAGCTTTCTTT
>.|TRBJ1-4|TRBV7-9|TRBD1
CASSLGPDREREKLFF
TGTGCCAGCAGCTTAGGCCCCGACAGGGAACGTGAAAAACTGTTTTTT
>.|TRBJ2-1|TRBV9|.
CASSVATAAEQFF
TGTGCCAGCAGCGTAGCGACTGCTGCTGAGCAGTTCTTC
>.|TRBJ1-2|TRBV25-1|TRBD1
CATNTGTGHYGYTF
TGTGCCACCAATACCGGGACAGGTCACTATGGCTACACCTTC
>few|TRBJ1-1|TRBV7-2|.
CASSFPRTEAFF
TGTGCCAGCAGCTTCCCCAGAACAGAAGCTTTCTTT
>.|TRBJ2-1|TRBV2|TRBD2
CASSSRGLAGGQGNEQFF
TGTGCCAGCAGTTCCCGTGGACTAGCGGGGGGGCAAGGCAATGAGCAGTTCTTC
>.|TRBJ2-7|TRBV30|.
CAWNTGFGAYEQYF
TGTGCCTGGAATACAGGGTTTGGGGCCTACGAGCAGTACTTC